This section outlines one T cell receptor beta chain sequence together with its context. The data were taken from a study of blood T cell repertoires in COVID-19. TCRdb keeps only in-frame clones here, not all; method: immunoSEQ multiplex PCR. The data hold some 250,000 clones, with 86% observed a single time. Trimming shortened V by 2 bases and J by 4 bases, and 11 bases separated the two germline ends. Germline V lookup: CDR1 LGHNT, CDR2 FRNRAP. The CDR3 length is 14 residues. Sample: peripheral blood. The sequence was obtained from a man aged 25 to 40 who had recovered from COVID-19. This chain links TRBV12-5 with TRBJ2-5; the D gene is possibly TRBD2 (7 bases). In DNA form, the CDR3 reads TGTGCTAGTGGTTTGTGGGAGGGGGGAGAGACCCAGTACTTC. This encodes CASGLWEGGETQYF.